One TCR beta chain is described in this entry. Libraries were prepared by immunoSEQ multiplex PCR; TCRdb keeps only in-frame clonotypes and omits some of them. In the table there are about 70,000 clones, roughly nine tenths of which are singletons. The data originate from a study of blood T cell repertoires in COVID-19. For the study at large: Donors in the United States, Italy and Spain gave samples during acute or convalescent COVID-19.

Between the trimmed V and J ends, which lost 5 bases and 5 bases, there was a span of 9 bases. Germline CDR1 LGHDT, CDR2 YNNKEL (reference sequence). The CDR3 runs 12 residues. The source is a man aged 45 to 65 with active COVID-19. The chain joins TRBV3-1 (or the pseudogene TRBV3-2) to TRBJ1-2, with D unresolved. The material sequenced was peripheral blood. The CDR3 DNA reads TGTGCCAGCAGCGATCCGGGGTATGGCTACACCTTC. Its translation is CASSDPGYGYTF.